Given below is one T cell receptor beta chain in context. Its matching antigen is unknown. Each sample had two DNA replicates, approximately 0.49 ug blood or roughly 1.6 ug tissue. Using immunoSEQ multiplex PCR, the repertoire was profiled, and TCRdb retains in-frame clones only, with some absent. The profile covers just over 70,000 clones, with approximately 79% appearing a single time and 3.5% taken by the ten largest. This CDR3 spans 14 amino acids. Trimming took off 4 bases at V and 7 bases at J, with 13 bases between the two ends. CDR1 is MGHRA, CDR2 YSYEKL, per germline. The data are from a study of early stage breast cancer tumors. Background on the study: Among around twelve ER+/PR+/HER2- tumors, eight were ductal, four lobular. Points from the study as a whole: Tumors had around 2.4-fold higher T cell density than normal breast. Blood repertoires resembled normal breast more than tumor.

This sequence joins TRBV4-1 and TRBJ2-2, with a possible D match to TRBD1 (5 bases). This TCR came from a person aged 55 to 75 with breast cancer. Input material: blood. CDR3 sequence: CASSRVGVGGELFF. The CDR3 coding sequence is TGCGCCAGCAGCCGAGTAGGGGTCGGCGGGGAGCTGTTTTTT.